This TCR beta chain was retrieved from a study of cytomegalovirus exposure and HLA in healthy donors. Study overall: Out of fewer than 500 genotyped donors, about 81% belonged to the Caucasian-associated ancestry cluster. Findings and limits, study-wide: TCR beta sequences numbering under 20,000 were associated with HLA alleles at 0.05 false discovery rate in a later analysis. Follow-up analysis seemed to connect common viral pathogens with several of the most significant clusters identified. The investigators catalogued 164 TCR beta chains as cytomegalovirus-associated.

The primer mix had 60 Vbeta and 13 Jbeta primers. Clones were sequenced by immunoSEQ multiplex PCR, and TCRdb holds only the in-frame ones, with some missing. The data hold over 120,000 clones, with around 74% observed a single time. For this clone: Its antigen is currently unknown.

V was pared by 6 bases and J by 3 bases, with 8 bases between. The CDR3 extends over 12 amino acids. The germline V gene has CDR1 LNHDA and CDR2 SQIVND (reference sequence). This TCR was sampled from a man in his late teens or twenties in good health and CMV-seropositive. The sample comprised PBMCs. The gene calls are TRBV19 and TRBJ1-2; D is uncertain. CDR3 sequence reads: CASSQVYYGYTF. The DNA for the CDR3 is TGTGCCAGTAGCCAGGTATACTATGGCTACACCTTC.